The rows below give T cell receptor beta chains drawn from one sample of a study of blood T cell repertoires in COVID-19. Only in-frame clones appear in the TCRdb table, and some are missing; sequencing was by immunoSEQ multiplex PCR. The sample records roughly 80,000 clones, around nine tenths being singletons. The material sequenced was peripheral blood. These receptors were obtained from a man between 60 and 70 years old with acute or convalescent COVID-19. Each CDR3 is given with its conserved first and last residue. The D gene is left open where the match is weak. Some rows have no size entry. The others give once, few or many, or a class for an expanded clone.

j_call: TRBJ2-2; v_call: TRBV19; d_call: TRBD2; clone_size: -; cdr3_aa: CASSIDLAGSTGELFF; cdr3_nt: TGTGCCAGTAGTATTGATCTAGCGGGTTCCACCGGGGAGCTGTTTTTT
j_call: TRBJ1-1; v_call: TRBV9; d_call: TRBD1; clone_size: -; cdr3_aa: CASSHSVAGQGNTEAFF; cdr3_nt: TGTGCCAGCAGCCATTCCGTGGCGGGACAGGGTAACACTGAAGCTTTCTTT
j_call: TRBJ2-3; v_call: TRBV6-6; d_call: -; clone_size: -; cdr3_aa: CASSSSGGATDTQYF; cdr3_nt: -
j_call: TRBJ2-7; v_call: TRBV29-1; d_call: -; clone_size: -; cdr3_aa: CSVVGQSYEQYF; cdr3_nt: TGCAGCGTTGTGGGCCAGTCCTACGAGCAGTACTTC
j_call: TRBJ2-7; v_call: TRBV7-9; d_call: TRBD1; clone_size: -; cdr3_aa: CASSWGQGESYEQYF; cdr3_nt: TGTGCCAGCAGCTGGGGACAGGGGGAAAGTTACGAGCAGTACTTC
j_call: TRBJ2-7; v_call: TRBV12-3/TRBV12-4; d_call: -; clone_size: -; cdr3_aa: CASTYQAYEQYF; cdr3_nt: TGTGCCAGCACTTACCAGGCCTACGAGCAGTACTTC
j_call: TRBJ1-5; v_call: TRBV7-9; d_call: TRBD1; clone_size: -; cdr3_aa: CASSPRTGESLLYQPQHF; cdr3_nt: TGTGCCAGCAGCCCTAGGACAGGGGAATCTCTCTTATATCAGCCCCAGCATTTT
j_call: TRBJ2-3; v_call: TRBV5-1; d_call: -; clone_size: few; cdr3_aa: CASSLGVGRADTQYF; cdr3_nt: TGCGCCAGCAGCTTGGGTGTGGGGCGCGCAGATACGCAGTATTTT
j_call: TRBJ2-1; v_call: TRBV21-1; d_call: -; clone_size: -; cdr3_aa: CASSKEREFYPNEQFF; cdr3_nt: TGTGCCAGCAGCAAGGAGCGGGAGTTCTACCCTAATGAGCAGTTCTTC
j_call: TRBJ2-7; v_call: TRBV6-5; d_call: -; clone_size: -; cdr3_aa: CASKGVGEQYF; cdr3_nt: TGTGCCAGCAAAGGGGTAGGTGAGCAGTACTTC
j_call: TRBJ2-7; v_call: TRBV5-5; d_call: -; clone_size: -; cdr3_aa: CASSPPDRDYEQYF; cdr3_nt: TGTGCCAGCAGCCCTCCGGACAGAGACTACGAGCAGTACTTC
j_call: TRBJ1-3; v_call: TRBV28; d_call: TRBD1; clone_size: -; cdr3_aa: CASSALGTGVGNTIYF; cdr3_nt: TGTGCCAGCAGTGCGTTAGGGACAGGGGTGGGAAACACCATATATTTT
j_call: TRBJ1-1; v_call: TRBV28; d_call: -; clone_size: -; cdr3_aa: CASRQGVGESAFF; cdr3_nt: TGTGCCAGCAGGCAAGGGGTAGGGGAATCAGCTTTCTTT
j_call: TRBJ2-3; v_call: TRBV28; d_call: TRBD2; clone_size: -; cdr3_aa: CASSRSGGRTDTQYF; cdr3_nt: TGTGCCAGCAGCAGGAGCGGGGGACGCACAGATACGCAGTATTTT
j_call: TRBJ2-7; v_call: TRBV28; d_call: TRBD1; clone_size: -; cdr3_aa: CASSFPRQGPHEQYF; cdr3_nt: TGTGCCAGCAGTTTTCCCCGACAGGGTCCACACGAGCAGTACTTC
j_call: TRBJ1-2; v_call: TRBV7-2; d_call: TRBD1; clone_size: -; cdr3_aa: CASSLGTGINYGYTF; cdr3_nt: TGTGCCAGCAGCTTAGGGACAGGGATCAACTATGGCTACACCTTC
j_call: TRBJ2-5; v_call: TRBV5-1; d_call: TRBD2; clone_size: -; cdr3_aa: CATSSGLAGGETQYF; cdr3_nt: TGCGCCACCAGTTCCGGACTAGCGGGAGGAGAGACCCAGTACTTC
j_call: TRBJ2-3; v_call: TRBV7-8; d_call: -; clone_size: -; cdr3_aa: CASSLRTGITDTQYF; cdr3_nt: TGTGCCAGCAGCTTACGAACAGGAATCACAGATACGCAGTATTTT
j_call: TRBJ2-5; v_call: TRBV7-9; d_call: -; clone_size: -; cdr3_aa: CASSSPRRQETQYF; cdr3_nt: TGTGCCAGCAGCTCCCCGAGGCGACAAGAGACCCAGTACTTC
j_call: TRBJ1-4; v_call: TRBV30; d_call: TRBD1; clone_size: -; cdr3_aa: CAWSVRDRVNEKLFF; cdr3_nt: TGTGCCTGGAGTGTTCGGGACAGGGTAAACGAAAAACTGTTTTTT
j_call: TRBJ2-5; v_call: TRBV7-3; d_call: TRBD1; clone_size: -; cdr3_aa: CASSLRGDRGETQYF; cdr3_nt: TGTGCCAGCAGCTTAAGGGGGGACAGGGGAGAGACCCAGTACTTC
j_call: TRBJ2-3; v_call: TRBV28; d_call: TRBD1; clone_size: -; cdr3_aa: CASSLDKWGTGFTDTQYF; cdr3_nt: TGTGCCAGCAGTTTAGATAAATGGGGGACAGGGTTTACAGATACGCAGTATTTT
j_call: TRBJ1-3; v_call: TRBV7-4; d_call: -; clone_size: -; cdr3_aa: CASSLLSARAGNTIYF; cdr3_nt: TGTGCCAGCAGCTTACTTTCGGCCAGGGCTGGAAACACCATATATTTT
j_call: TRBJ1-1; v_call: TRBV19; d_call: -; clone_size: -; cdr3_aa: CASSIRGEAFF; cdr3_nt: TGTGCCAGTAGTATCCGGGGTGAAGCTTTCTTT
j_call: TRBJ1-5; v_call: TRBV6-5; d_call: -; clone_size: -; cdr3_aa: CASTRGGGDQPQHF; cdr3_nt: TGTGCCAGCACCCGGGGTGGGGGGGATCAGCCCCAGCATTTT
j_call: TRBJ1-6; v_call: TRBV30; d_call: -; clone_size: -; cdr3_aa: CAWGDFSYNSPLHF; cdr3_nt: TGTGCCTGGGGGGACTTCTCCTATAATTCACCCCTCCACTTT
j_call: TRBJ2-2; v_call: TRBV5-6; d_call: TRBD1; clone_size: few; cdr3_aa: CASSLAADRGHAGELFF; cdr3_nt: TGTGCCAGCAGCTTGGCCGCTGACAGGGGGCACGCCGGGGAGCTGTTTTTT
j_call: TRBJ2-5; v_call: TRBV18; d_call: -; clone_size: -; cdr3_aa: CASSAPGDWETQYF; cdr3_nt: TGTGCCAGCTCAGCTCCAGGGGATTGGGAGACCCAGTACTTC
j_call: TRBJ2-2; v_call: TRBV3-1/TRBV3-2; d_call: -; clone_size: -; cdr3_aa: CASSQETGNTGELFF; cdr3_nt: TGTGCCAGCAGCCAAGAGACAGGGAACACCGGGGAGCTGTTTTTT
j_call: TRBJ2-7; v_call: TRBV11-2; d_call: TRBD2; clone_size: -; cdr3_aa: CASSLLSSSGNPYEQYF; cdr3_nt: TGTGCCAGCAGCTTATTATCGTCTAGCGGGAACCCATACGAGCAGTACTTC
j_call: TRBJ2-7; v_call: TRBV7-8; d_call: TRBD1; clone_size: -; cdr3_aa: CASSLFGQGTSYEQYF; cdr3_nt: TGTGCCAGCAGCTTATTCGGACAGGGGACGTCCTACGAGCAGTACTTC
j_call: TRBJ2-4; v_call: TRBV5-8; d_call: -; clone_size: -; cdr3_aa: CASRYEAGALNIQYF; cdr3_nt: TGTGCCAGCAGATATGAGGCGGGGGCGTTAAACATTCAGTACTTC
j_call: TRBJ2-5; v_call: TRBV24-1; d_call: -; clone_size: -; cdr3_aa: CATSVPGAGGQETQYF; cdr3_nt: TGTGCCACCAGTGTTCCTGGGGCAGGGGGGCAAGAGACCCAGTACTTC
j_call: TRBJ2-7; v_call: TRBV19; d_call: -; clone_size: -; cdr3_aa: CASSIEVSGYEQYF; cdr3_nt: TGTGCCAGTAGTATAGAAGTCTCGGGTTACGAGCAGTACTTC
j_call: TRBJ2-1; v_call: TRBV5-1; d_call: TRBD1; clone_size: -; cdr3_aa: CASSLDGTGATNEQFF; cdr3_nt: TGCGCCAGCAGCTTGGACGGGACAGGGGCGACCAATGAGCAGTTCTTC
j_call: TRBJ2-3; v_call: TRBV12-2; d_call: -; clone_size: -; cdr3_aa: CASRLLGQVIRTDTQYF; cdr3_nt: TGTGCAAGTCGCCTCTTGGGACAGGTAATTCGGACAGATACGCAGTATTTT
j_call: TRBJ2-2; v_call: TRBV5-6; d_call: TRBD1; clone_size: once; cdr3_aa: CASSPADRGPGTGELFF; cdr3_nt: TGTGCCAGCAGCCCCGCGGACAGGGGGCCGGGCACCGGGGAGCTGTTTTTT
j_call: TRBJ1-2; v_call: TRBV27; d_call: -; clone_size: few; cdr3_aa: CASSLYGGNGYTF; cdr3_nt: TGTGCCAGCAGTTTATATGGGGGCAATGGCTACACCTTC
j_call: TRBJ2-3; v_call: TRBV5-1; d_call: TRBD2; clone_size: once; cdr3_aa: CASSSVTAGATQYF; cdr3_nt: TGCGCCAGCAGCTCCGTGACAGCGGGAGCTACGCAGTATTTT
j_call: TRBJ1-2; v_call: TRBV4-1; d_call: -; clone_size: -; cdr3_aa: CASSGWAGDLANYGYTF; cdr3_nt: TGCGCCAGCAGCGGATGGGCGGGGGACCTTGCTAACTATGGCTACACCTTC
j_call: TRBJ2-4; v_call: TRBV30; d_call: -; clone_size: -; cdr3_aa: CAWGLGGSGNIQYF; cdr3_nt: TGTGCCTGGGGTCTGGGGGGTAGCGGAAACATTCAGTACTTC
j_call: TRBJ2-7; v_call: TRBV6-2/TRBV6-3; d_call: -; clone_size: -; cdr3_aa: CASSYSTGVRSYEQYF; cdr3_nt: TGTGCCAGCAGTTACTCGACGGGGGTCCGCTCCTACGAGCAGTACTTC
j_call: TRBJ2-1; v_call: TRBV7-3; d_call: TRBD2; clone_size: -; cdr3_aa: CASSLNPLLADPYNEQFF; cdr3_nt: TGTGCCAGCAGCTTAAACCCCCTACTAGCGGATCCCTACAATGAGCAGTTCTTC
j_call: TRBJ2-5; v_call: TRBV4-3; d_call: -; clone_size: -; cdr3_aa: CASSQGRGTQETQYF; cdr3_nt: TGCGCCAGCAGCCAAGGAAGGGGGACACAAGAGACCCAGTACTTC
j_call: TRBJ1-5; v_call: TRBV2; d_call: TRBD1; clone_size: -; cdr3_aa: CASTLGQVGNQPQHF; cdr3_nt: TGTGCCAGCACCCTGGGACAGGTGGGTAATCAGCCCCAGCATTTT
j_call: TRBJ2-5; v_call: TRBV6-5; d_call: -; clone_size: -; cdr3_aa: CASSLGRGQETQYF; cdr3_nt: TGTGCCAGCAGTTTGGGAAGGGGCCAAGAGACCCAGTACTTC
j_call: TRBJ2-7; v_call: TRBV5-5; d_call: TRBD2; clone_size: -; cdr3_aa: CASSLGEGPTYEQYF; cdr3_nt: TGTGCCAGCAGCTTGGGGGAGGGACCGACCTACGAGCAGTACTTC
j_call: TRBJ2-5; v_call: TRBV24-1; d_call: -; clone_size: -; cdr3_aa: CATSEGDFQETQYF; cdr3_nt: TGTGCCACCAGTGAGGGGGACTTCCAAGAGACCCAGTACTTC
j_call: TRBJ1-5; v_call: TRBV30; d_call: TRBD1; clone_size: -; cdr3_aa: CAWSQTGDGNQPQHF; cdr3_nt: TGTGCCTGGTCCCAAACAGGGGACGGCAATCAGCCCCAGCATTTT